The source of this T cell receptor (beta chain) is a study of T cell changes during pregnancy in multiple sclerosis. Data came from immunoSEQ multiplex PCR; TCRdb stores just in-frame clones and leaves some out. The sample contains over 75,000 clones, around 94% of which appear only once. Germline V CDR1 and CDR2: SGHRS, YFSETQ. After removal of 0 bases from V and 4 bases from J, the junction contained 8 bases not matched to a gene. This CDR3 comprises 17 residues. V usage is TRBV5-1 and J usage is TRBJ2-3, with 10 bases identical to TRBD2. This receptor was obtained from a female donor with multiple sclerosis, enrolled in a pregnancy study. Sample: peripheral blood, taken in the first trimester of pregnancy. The chain's CDR3 is CASSLVASGRFADTQYF. CDR3 sequence (DNA): TGCGCCAGCAGCTTGGTCGCTAGCGGGAGATTCGCAGATACGCAGTATTTT.